A single sample is the source of the 26 T cell receptor beta chains below, sequenced in a study of shared clonotypes between healthy human individuals. Method: immunoSEQ multiplex PCR; TCRdb's copy keeps in-frame clones and lacks some. The sample lists more than 900,000 clones; around 78% were seen once. The sequenced material came from memory CD4+ T cells from PBMCs. Stated subset: CD45RA-negative fraction. The receptors were gathered from a young man in good health. Some clones in this sample may be carry-over from other donors' samples.

This clone was picked up a small number of times. In DNA, the CDR3 is TGTGCCAGCAGAGGGATGCCCGGGGGAGGGGTCGAGCAGTACTTC. Encoded protein: CASRGMPGGGVEQYF. The V call is TRBV27, the J call TRBJ2-7; 7 bases fit TRBD2. V was clipped by 6 bases and J by 6 bases; unmatched bases: 14. This CDR3 has 15 residues. CDR1 and CDR2 from the germline V gene are MNHEY and SMNVEV (reference sequence).

The rearrangement joins TRBV2 to TRBJ2-3; no definite D call. The CDR3 is 12 residues long. V shed 7 bases and J shed 6 bases, with 11 bases lying between them. Germline lookup yields CDR1 SNHLY and CDR2 FYNNEI. DNA for the CDR3: TGTGCCAGCACATACGGAATGGATACGCAGTATTTT. As protein: CASTYGMDTQYF.

This clone was found a few times. This chain links TRBV6-1 with TRBJ2-3, with D perhaps TRBD1 (5 bases). CDR1 MNHNS and CDR2 SASEGT come from the germline V gene. The CDR3 runs 15 residues. The ends were cut back, 5 bases at V and 6 bases at J, with 18 bases in the middle. The CDR3: CASSSGMGRGDTQYF. The CDR3 DNA reads TGTGCCAGCAGTTCAGGGATGGGGCGTGGGGATACGCAGTATTTT.

V usage is TRBV5-1 and J usage is TRBJ2-7; the D gene is possibly TRBD1 (7 bases). V lost 3 bases and J lost 1, with 14 bases in between. This CDR3 comprises 15 residues. Germline V gene sequence: CDR1 SGHRS, CDR2 YFSETQ. The CDR3 nucleotides read TGCGCCAGCAGCTGGAGGGGGCAGAGGTCCTACGAGCAGTACTTC. This encodes CASSWRGQRSYEQYF.

The V and J genes are TRBV18 and TRBJ1-1, with a weak D call TRBD1 (5 bases). The germline V gene has CDR1 KGHSH and CDR2 LQKENI. Trimming stripped 1 base from V and 2 bases from J, with 11 bases between. The CDR3 runs 15 residues. The CDR3 nucleotides are TGTGCCAGCTCACCACTATCAGGGATTAACACTGAAGCTTTCTTT. Its protein product is CASSPLSGINTEAFF.

In this sample, this clone turned up once. This chain joins TRBV11-2 and TRBJ1-3; the D is unclear. Germline-derived CDR1 and CDR2 are SGHAT and FQNNGV. The CDR3 has 16 amino acids. V lost 1 base, J lost 0 bases, and 10 bases lay in between. CDR3 loop: CASSLVVAGSGNTIYF. CDR3 in DNA: TGTGCCAGCAGCTTAGTAGTGGCGGGCTCTGGAAACACCATATATTTT.

The V and J genes are TRBV9 and TRBJ2-7; the match to TRBD2 covers 7 bases. V lost 4 bases and J lost 0; bases outside the gene matches: 4. The germline V gene has CDR1 SGDLS and CDR2 YYNGEE. The CDR3 sequence is 14 residues long. CDR3 amino acids: CASSRTSDSYEQYF. The CDR3 bases are TGTGCCAGCAGCCGAACTAGCGACTCCTACGAGCAGTACTTC.

The CDR3 here is CASSPSGRARNEQFF. CDR3 DNA sequence: TGTGCCAGCAGTCCTAGCGGGAGGGCTCGCAATGAGCAGTTCTTC. The rearrangement uses TRBV28 and TRBJ2-1, with 12 positions matching TRBD2. The CDR3 extends over 15 amino acids. Germline V gene data show CDR1 as MDHEN and CDR2 as SYDVKM. The trim removed 5 bases at V and 6 bases at J, leaving 5 bases unmatched.

The sample holds one count of this clone. The chain couples TRBV21-1 to TRBJ1-1; TRBD1, as called in the table, went unchecked against the DNA. TRBV21-1 is flagged as a pseudogene. This CDR3 comprises 13 residues. CDR3 DNA sequence: TGTGCCAGCCGAAGGGGCCACCCCAATGAAGCTTTCTTT. Its protein is CASRRGHPNEAFF.

The rearrangement uses TRBV28 and TRBJ1-4; D gene uncertain. The CDR3 spans 14 residues. V was pared by 4 bases and J by 0 bases, with 6 bases between. CDR1 is MDHEN, CDR2 SYDVKM, per germline. CDR3 loop: CASSWWATNEKLFF. The CDR3 DNA sequence: TGTGCCAGCAGTTGGTGGGCAACTAATGAAAAACTGTTTTTT.

This chain uses TRBV13 with TRBJ2-1, with 9 bases lining up with TRBD1. Germline CDR1 PRHDT, CDR2 FYEKMQ (reference sequence). This CDR3 is 13 amino acids long. V gave up 7 bases and J gave up 9 bases; unmatched junction bases: 7. In DNA, the CDR3 is TGTGCCAGCACCCGGGACAGGGACCGTGAGCAGTTCTTC. Translating it yields CASTRDRDREQFF.

V usage is TRBV15 and J usage is TRBJ1-5; perhaps TRBD1 as D (5 bases). CDR1 LNHNV and CDR2 YYDKDF come from the germline V gene (reference sequence). The ends were cut back, 2 bases at V and 7 bases at J, with 15 bases in the middle. CDR3 length equals 15 residues. CDR3 nucleotides: TGTGCCACCAGCAGACCACCAGGGCTCGGGCAGCCCCAGCATTTT. Protein sequence: CATSRPPGLGQPQHF.

The chain employs TRBV9 and TRBJ1-2; D is possibly TRBD1 (6 bases). V was cut by 3 bases and J by 0 bases, with 15 bases left in between. The CDR3 spans 16 residues. Germline CDR1 and CDR2: SGDLS and YYNGEE. CDR3 DNA: TGTGCCAGCAGCGAGTCATCGACAGGAGCTAACTATGGCTACACCTTC. It encodes CASSESSTGANYGYTF.

The V and J genes are TRBV6-1 and TRBJ1-2; perhaps TRBD1 as D (5 bases). Germline CDR1 is MNHNS and CDR2 is SASEGT. The CDR3 has 13 residues. The V end lost 5 bases, the J end lost 8 bases, and 15 bases lay between the germline ends. In nucleotides, the CDR3 is TGTGCCAGCAGTAACTCCGGGACGGGCGGCTACACCTTC. It specifies CASSNSGTGGYTF.

This clone was seen at least ten times. This chain uses TRBV28 with TRBJ1-2; 11 positions agree with TRBD1. From germline, CDR1 is MDHEN and CDR2 SYDVKM. The CDR3 is 12 residues long. Written as DNA, the CDR3 is TGTGCTACCGGACAGGGGGCGGGTGGCTACACCTTC. Residues: CATGQGAGGYTF.

Regarding this clone: Other DNA sequences from this sample encode an identical CDR3 as well. The chain uses TRBV20-1 and TRBJ2-7, with 8 nucleotides matching TRBD1. This CDR3 comprises 11 residues. V trimming: 6 bases; J trimming: 3 bases; junction bases outside the gene matches: 1. Germline-derived CDR1 and CDR2 are DFQATT and SNEGSKA (reference sequence). The CDR3 sequence: CSAGTGYEQYF. DNA of the CDR3: TGCAGTGCCGGGACAGGCTACGAGCAGTACTTC.

The rearrangement links TRBV28 to TRBJ1-1; 9 bases fit TRBD1. The V gene's germline CDR1 is MDHEN and CDR2 SYDVKM. The CDR3 length is 16 residues. V lost 4 bases to trimming and J lost 1 base; unmatched junction nucleotides: 7. CDR3 sequence reads: CASSSSWTGENTEAFF. The CDR3 DNA is TGTGCCAGCAGTTCTTCTTGGACAGGGGAGAACACTGAAGCTTTCTTT.

This CDR3 is CASSRSLATYYEQYF. The CDR3 DNA is TGTGCCAGCAGCCGGTCACTAGCCACCTACTACGAGCAGTACTTC. J is TRBJ2-7 and V is TRBV4-2; D possibly corresponds to TRBD2 (6 bases). Germline V CDR1 and CDR2: LGHNA, YNFKEQ. The V end lost 4 bases, the J end lost 3 bases, and 16 bases lay between the germline ends. The CDR3 is made up of 15 amino acids.

The chain recombines TRBV4-2 with TRBJ2-3; D is unresolved. The CDR3 contains 15 residues. Trimming removed 1 base at V and 4 bases at J, with 12 bases between. Per germline, CDR1 LGHNA and CDR2 YNFKEQ. CDR3 protein: CASSQVGSSADTQYF. In DNA, the CDR3 is TGTGCCAGCAGCCAAGTAGGTTCGTCAGCAGATACGCAGTATTTT.

The chain joins TRBV5-6 to TRBJ2-5; 9 positions match TRBD1. Germline-derived CDR1 and CDR2 are SGHDT and YYEEEE. The J segment lost 5 bases and the V segment lost 4 bases, leaving 6 bases of the junction unmatched. The CDR3 extends over 14 amino acids. CDR3 nucleotide sequence: TGTGCCAGCAGCGACGGGACAGGGCATGAGACCCAGTACTTC. Its translation: CASSDGTGHETQYF.

The chain recombines TRBV7-9 with TRBJ1-1, with D possibly matching TRBD1 (5 bases). V dropped 1 base and J dropped 4 bases, with 10 bases sitting between them. The CDR3 consists of 14 residues. CDR1 and CDR2 (germline): SEHNR, FQNEAQ (reference sequence). CDR3 in amino acids: CASSLVPQGTEAFF. In DNA, the CDR3 is TGTGCCAGCAGCTTAGTTCCGCAGGGCACTGAAGCTTTCTTT.

The table lists this clone with a count of one. The chain carries TRBV10-3 and TRBJ2-7; perhaps D is TRBD1 or TRBD2 (6 bases each). Germline CDR1 ENHRY, CDR2 SYGVKD. The CDR3 runs 13 residues. Trimming stripped 2 bases from V and 2 bases from J, with 7 bases between. CDR3 coding DNA: TGTGCCATCAGTGAGGGGGGGCCCTACGAGCAGTACTTC. Translating gives CAISEGGPYEQYF.

V and J are TRBV7-9 and TRBJ2-7; D perhaps matches TRBD2 (6 bases). The CDR3 sequence is 16 residues long. Germline assignment: CDR1 SEHNR and CDR2 FQNEAQ (reference sequence). V lost 5 bases and J lost 5, with 22 bases in between. The CDR3 DNA reads as TGTGCCAGCAGCCCCCGGGTCCTCGAGGGGACTGACGAGCAGTACTTC. It codes for CASSPRVLEGTDEQYF.

This clone was seen a single time. In DNA form, the CDR3 reads TGTGCCAGCAGGACTTCGGGAACGGGCACCTACGAGCAGTACTTC. It yields the protein CASRTSGTGTYEQYF. This rearrangement joins TRBV6-1 to TRBJ2-7; D perhaps matches TRBD2 (5 bases). CDR3 length: 15 residues. Trimming shortened V by 6 bases and J by 2 bases, and 17 bases separated the two germline ends. The germline V gene encodes CDR1 MNHNS and CDR2 SASEGT.

V gene TRBV4-3 combines with J gene TRBJ1-1; D gene ambiguous. The CDR3 is 14 residues long. Trimming stripped 7 bases from V and 0 bases from J, with 12 bases between. Germline CDR1 LGHNA, CDR2 YSLEER. CDR3 loop: CASTHSLMNTEAFF. DNA of the CDR3: TGCGCCAGCACACACAGCCTAATGAACACTGAAGCTTTCTTT.

The chain is built from TRBV6-5 and TRBJ2-7; 8 bases agree with TRBD2. The germline V gene encodes CDR1 MNHEY and CDR2 SVGAGI. There are 14 residues in the CDR3. V was clipped by 7 bases and J by 7 bases; unmatched bases: 12. CDR3 in DNA: TGTGCCAGCACCGCCGGGACTAGGGCTACGGAGCAGTACTTC. The encoded protein is CASTAGTRATEQYF.